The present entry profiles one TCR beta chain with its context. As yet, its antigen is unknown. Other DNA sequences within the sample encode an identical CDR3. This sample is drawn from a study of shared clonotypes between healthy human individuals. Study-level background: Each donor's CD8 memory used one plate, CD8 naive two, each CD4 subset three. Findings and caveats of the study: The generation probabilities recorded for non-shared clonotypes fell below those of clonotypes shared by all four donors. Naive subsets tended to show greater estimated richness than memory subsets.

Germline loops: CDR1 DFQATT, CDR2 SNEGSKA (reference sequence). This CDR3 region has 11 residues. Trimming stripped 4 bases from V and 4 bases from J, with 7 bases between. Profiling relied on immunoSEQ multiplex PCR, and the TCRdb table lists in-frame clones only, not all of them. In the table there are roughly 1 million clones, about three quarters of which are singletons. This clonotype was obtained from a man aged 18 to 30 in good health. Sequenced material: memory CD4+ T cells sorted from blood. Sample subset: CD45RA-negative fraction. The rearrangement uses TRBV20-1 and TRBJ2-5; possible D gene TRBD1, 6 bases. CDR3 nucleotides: TGCAGTGCTACCAGGGGAGAGACCCAGTACTTC. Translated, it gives CSATRGETQYF.